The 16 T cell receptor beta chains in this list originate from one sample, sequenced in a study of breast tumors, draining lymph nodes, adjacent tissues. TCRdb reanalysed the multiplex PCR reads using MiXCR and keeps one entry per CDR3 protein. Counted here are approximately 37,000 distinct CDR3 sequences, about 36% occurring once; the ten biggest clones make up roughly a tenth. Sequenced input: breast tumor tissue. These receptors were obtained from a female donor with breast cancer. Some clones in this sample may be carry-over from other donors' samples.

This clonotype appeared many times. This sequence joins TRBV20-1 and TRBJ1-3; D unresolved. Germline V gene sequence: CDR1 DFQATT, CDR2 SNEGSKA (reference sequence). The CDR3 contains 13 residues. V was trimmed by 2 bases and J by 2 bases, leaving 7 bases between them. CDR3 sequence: CSARFQAGNTIYF. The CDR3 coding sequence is TGCAGTGCTAGATTCCAGGCTGGAAACACCATATATTTT.

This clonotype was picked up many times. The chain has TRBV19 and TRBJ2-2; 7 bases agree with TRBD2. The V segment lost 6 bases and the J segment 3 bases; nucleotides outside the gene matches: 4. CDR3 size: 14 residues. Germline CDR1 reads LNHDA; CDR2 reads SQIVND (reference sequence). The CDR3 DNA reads TGTGCCAGTAGGGGCGGGAGTTACACCGGGGAGCTGTTTTTT. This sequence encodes CASRGGSYTGELFF. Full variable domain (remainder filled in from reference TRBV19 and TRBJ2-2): DGGITQSPKYLFRKEGQNVTLSCEQNLNHDAMYWYRQDPGQGLRLIYYSQIVNDFQKGDIAEGYSVSREKKESFPLTVTSAQKNPTAFYLCASRGGSYTGELFFGEGSRLTVL.

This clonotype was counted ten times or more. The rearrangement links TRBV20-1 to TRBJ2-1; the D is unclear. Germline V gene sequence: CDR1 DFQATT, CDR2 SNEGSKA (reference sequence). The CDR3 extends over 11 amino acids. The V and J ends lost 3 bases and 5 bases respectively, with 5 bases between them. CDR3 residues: CSARPNNEQFF. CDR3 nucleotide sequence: TGCAGTGCTAGGCCCAACAATGAGCAGTTCTTC.

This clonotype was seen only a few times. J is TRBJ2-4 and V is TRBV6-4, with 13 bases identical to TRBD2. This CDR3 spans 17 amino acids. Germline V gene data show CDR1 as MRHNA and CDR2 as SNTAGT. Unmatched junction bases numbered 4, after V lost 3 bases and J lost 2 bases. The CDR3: CASSEGGLAGTKNIQYF. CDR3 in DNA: TGTGCCAGCAGTGAGGGGGGACTAGCGGGAACCAAAAACATTCAGTACTTC.

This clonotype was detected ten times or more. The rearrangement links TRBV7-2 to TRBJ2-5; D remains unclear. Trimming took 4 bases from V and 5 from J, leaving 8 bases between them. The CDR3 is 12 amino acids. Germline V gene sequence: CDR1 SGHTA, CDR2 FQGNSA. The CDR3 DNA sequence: TGTGCCAGCAGCTCGGATGGGGAGACCCAGTACTTC. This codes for CASSSDGETQYF. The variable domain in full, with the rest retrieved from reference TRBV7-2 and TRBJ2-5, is GAGVSQSPSNKVTEKGKDVELRCDPISGHTALYWYRQSLGQGLEFLIYFQGNSAPDKSGLPSDRFSAERTGGSVSTLTIQRTQQEDSAVYLCASSSDGETQYFGPGTRLLVL.

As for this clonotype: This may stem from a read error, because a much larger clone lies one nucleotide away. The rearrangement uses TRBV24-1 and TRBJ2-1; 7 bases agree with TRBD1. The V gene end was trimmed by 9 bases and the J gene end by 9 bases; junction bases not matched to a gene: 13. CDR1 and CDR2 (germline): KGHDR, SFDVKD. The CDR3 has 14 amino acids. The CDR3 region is CATGDGQDGREQFF. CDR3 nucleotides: TGTGCCACCGGGGATGGACAGGACGGCCGTGAGCAGTTCTTC.

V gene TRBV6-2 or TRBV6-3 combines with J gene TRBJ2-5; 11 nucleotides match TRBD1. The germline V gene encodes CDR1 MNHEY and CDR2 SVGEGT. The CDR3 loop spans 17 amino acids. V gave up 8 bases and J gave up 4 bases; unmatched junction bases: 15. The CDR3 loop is CASRGGRTGGGGETQYF. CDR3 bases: TGTGCCAGCCGAGGGGGAAGGACAGGGGGCGGAGGAGAGACCCAGTACTTC.

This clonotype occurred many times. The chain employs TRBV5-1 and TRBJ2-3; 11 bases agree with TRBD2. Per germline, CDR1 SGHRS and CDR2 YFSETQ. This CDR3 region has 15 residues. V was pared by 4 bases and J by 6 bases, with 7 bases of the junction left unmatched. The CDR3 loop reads CASSPRGLAADTQYF. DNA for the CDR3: TGCGCCAGCAGCCCCCGGGGACTAGCGGCTGATACGCAGTATTTT. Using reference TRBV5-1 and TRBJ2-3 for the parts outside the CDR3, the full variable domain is KAGVTQTPRYLIKTRGQQVTLSCSPISGHRSVSWYQQTPGQGLQFLFEYFSETQRNKGNFPGRFSGRQFSNSRSEMNVSTLELGDSALYLCASSPRGLAADTQYFGPGTRLTVL.

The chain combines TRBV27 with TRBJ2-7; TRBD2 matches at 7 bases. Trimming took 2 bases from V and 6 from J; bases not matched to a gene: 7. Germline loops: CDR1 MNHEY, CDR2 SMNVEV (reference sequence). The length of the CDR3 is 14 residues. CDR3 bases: TGTGCCAGCAGTTTAGGGACGGGAGGAAGCGAGCAGTACTTC. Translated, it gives CASSLGTGGSEQYF.

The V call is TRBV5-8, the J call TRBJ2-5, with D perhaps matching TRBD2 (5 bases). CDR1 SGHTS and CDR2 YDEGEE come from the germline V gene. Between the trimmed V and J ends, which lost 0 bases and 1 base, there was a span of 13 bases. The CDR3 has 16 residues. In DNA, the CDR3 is TGTGCCAGCAGCTTGGAAGGGCGGGCGTTCCAAGAGACCCAGTACTTC. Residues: CASSLEGRAFQETQYF.

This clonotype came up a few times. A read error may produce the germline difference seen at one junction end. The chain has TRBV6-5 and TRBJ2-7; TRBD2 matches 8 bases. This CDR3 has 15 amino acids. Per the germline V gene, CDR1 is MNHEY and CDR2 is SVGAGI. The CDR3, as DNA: TGTGCCAGCAGTCCCACAGGTAGCGGGAACTACGAGCAGTGCTTC. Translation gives CASSPTGSGNYEQCF.

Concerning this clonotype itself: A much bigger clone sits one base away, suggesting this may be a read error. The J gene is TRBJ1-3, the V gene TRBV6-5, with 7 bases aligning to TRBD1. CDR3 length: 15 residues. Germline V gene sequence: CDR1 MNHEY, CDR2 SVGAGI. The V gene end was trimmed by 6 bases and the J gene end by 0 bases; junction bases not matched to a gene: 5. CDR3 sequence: CASSGQATSGNTIYF. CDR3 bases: TGTGCCAGCAGCGGACAGGCGACCTCTGGAAACACCATATATTTT.

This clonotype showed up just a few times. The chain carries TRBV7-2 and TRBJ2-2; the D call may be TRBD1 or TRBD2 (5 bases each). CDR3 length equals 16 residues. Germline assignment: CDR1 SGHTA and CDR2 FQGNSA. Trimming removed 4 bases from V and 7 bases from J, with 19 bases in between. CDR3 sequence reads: CASSSAGTAVGGELFF. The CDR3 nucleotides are TGTGCCAGCAGCTCCGCCGGGACCGCAGTGGGCGGGGAGCTGTTTTTT.

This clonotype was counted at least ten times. In nucleotides, the CDR3 is TGTGCCAGCAGGCCTAGCGACTCCTACAATGAGCAGTTCTTC. Amino acids: CASRPSDSYNEQFF. The rearrangement uses TRBV6-2 or TRBV6-3 and TRBJ2-1, with a weak D call TRBD2 (6 bases). This CDR3 is 14 amino acids long. Germline-derived CDR1 and CDR2 are MNHEY and SVGEGT. V lost 6 bases to trimming and J lost 0 bases, with 9 bases between them.

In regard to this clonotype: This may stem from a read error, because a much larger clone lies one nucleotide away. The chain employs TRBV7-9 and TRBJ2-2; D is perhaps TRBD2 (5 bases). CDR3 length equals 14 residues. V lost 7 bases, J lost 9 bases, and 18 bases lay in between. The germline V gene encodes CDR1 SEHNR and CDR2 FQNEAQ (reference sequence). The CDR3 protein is CASNKASLPRELFF. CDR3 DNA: TGTGCCAGCAATAAAGCTAGCCTGCCCAGGGAGCTGTTTTTT.

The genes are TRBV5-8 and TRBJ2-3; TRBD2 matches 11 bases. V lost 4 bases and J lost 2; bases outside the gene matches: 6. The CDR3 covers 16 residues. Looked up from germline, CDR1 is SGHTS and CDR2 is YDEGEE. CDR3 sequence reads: CASSLGTSGFTDTQYF. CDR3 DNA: TGTGCCAGCAGCCTCGGGACTAGCGGATTCACAGATACGCAGTATTTT.